This TCR beta chain was documented in a study of cytomegalovirus exposure and HLA in healthy donors. Trimming removed 5 bases at V and 10 bases at J, with 20 bases between. The CDR3 is 14 residues long. Germline V gene sequence: CDR1 MDHEN, CDR2 SYDVKM. The PCR was carried out with 60 Vbeta primers and 13 Jbeta primers. Generated by immunoSEQ multiplex PCR, the TCRdb table keeps only in-frame clones and is missing some. Of approximately 160,000 clones listed, more than 60% are singletons. J is TRBJ1-1 and V is TRBV28; D not certain. The specimen was PBMCs. The receptor was derived from a woman between 40 and 50 years old in good health and CMV-seropositive. This CDR3 is CASSQPQSLGTAFF. The CDR3, as DNA: TGTGCCAGCAGTCAGCCCCAATCCCTGGGCACAGCTTTCTTT.